The rows below give T cell receptor beta chains drawn from one sample of a study of OX40 agonist ivuxolimab in advanced cancers. Profiling relied on immunoSEQ multiplex PCR, and the TCRdb table lists in-frame clones only, not all of them. The repertoire holds roughly 76,000 clones, with more than 75% as singletons. This specimen consisted of CD4+ or CD8+ T cells sorted from blood, obtained in a trial of the OX40 agonist ivuxolimab. The receptors were sampled from an adult with an advanced solid tumor such as melanoma, head and neck, liver or kidney cancer. CDR3s include the opening cysteine and the closing phenylalanine or tryptophan. The D gene is left open where the match is weak. For some rows the clone size is stated as once, few or many, or as a class when expanded; others skip it.

D	size	V	J	DNA	CDR3
-	-	TRBV2	TRBJ1-2	TGTGCCAGCAGTGAGGGAGGGGTATCGCTAGGGAAGGATGGCTACACCTTC	CASSEGGVSLGKDGYTF
-	-	TRBV27	TRBJ1-5	TGTGCCAGCAGTTTATCTTATGAGATCAATCAGCCCCAGCATTTT	CASSLSYEINQPQHF
-	few	TRBV28	TRBJ1-2	TGTGCCAGCAGTTTGAAGAGCTTGGGGGACACCTTC	CASSLKSLGDTF
-	-	TRBV5-6	TRBJ2-7	TGTGCCAGCAGCCGCCCCGTCGAGCTAATCTACGAGCAGTACTTC	CASSRPVELIYEQYF
TRBD1	-	TRBV7-2	TRBJ1-5	TGTGCCAGCAGCTCCACGCCGGGACAGACTTATGGGCCCCAGCATTTT	CASSSTPGQTYGPQHF
-	-	TRBV6-5	TRBJ1-2	TGTGCCAGCAGCCTTGGACACTTTAACTATGGCTACACCTTC	CASSLGHFNYGYTF
TRBD1	-	TRBV5-1	TRBJ2-1	TGCGCCAGCAGCTCGGGCGGTTTAACAGGGGCCTACAATGAGCAGTTCTTC	CASSSGGLTGAYNEQFF
-	-	TRBV27	TRBJ2-3	TGTGCCAGCAGTTTATCCGACGGCACAGATACGCAGTATTTT	CASSLSDGTDTQYF
-	once	TRBV30	TRBJ1-2	TGTGCCTGGAGTGGAACCTCGGGGGGGGCCGGAGGCTACACCTTC	CAWSGTSGGAGGYTF
TRBD2	-	TRBV6-5	TRBJ2-1	TGTGCCAGCAGTTCCAAGCTAGCGGGGGGGCGTGGTGAGCAGTTCTTC	CASSSKLAGGRGEQFF
-	-	TRBV7-3	TRBJ2-3	TGTGCCAGCAGCTTCTCCGAGGCAGATACGCAGTATTTT	CASSFSEADTQYF
TRBD1	once	TRBV9	TRBJ2-3	TGTGCCAGCAGCGCGAGCGGGACAGGGGGGGCCTTTGGCACAGATACGCAGTATTTT	CASSASGTGGAFGTDTQYF
-	-	TRBV7-9	TRBJ2-7	TGTGCCAGCAGCTTAGAGTCTAGTCCGGGCTACGAGCAGTACTTC	CASSLESSPGYEQYF
-	few	TRBV9	TRBJ1-1	TGTGCCAGCAGCGTAATCGGGAACACTGAAGCTTTCTTT	CASSVIGNTEAFF
-	-	TRBV21-1	TRBJ1-1	TGTGCCAGCCCTTCCCCGGGACAGGGTTTTTTTGGGTACGCCATGAACACTGAAGCTTTCTTT	CASPSPGQGFFGYAMNTEAFF
-	-	TRBV7-3	TRBJ1-5	TGTGCCAGCAGCTGTTACAGGGAAAACAATCAGCCCCAGCATTTT	CASSCYRENNQPQHF
-	once	TRBV19	TRBJ1-5	TGTGCCAGTACGATTGGGGGCAATCAGCCCCAGCATTTT	CASTIGGNQPQHF
TRBD1	-	TRBV5-4	TRBJ1-6	TGTGCCAGCAGCTTTTCAGGGGGCGTAAATTCACCCCTCCACTTT	CASSFSGGVNSPLHF
-	few	TRBV7-5	TRBJ1-4	TGTGTCAGAAGCGCGACAGGGGGCTTTATGGAAAAACTGTTTTTT	CVRSATGGFMEKLFF
TRBD1	-	TRBV4-3	TRBJ1-6	TGCGCCAGCAGCCAGACAGGGGAATCACCCCTCCACTTT	CASSQTGESPLHF
-	-	TRBV6-5	TRBJ1-5	TGTGCCAGCAGTCCTGGAAGCAATCAGCCCCAGCATTTT	CASSPGSNQPQHF
TRBD1	-	TRBV11-1	TRBJ2-5	TGTGCCAGCAGCCCGCTGACAGGGGTGGTATCGGAGACCCAGTACTTC	CASSPLTGVVSETQYF
-	-	TRBV7-2	TRBJ1-6	TGTGCCAGCAGCTTATCCAGGAGAAATTCACCCCTCCACTTT	CASSLSRRNSPLHF
TRBD1	-	TRBV28	TRBJ2-3	TGTGCCAGCAGTACCCGGACAGGGACGAGTACGCAGTATTTT	CASSTRTGTSTQYF
-	-	TRBV9	TRBJ2-1	TGTGCCAGCAGCCCCCACGATCGGGGGCTTAGTGAGCAGTTCTTC	CASSPHDRGLSEQFF
-	-	TRBV7-2	TRBJ2-5	TGTGCCAGCAGCAAGTGGGGGGCCTTAGAGACCCAGTACTTC	CASSKWGALETQYF
TRBD1	-	TRBV19	TRBJ2-7	TGTGCCAGTAGTTCGGGACAGGGGTTGCAGCAGTACTTC	CASSSGQGLQQYF
TRBD1	-	TRBV9	TRBJ1-3	TGTGCCAGCAGCGTAGTAGGGGGCTTGGGAAACACCATATATTTT	CASSVVGGLGNTIYF
-	-	TRBV21-1	TRBJ2-7	TGTGCCAGCAGCCCCGGGGGTCAGATACTAGCGGGGTGTTCCTACGAGCAGTACTTC	CASSPGGQILAGCSYEQYF
-	few	TRBV18	TRBJ1-2	TGTGCCAGCTCCTTGATGAACAGAGACTTTAACTATGGCTACACCTTC	CASSLMNRDFNYGYTF
TRBD2	-	TRBV7-2	TRBJ2-1	TGTGCCAGCAGCTTAGGGGTACAAGCGGGGGACACCTACAATGAGCAGTTCTTC	CASSLGVQAGDTYNEQFF
TRBD1	-	TRBV5-1	TRBJ1-1	TGCGCCAGCAGCCTAGCTGGACAGGGAGACACTGAAGCTTTCTTT	CASSLAGQGDTEAFF
TRBD2	-	TRBV10-3	TRBJ2-3	TGTGCCATCAGCCCCGGGGAGGCTAGCGGGGGCACAGATACGCAGTATTTT	CAISPGEASGGTDTQYF
TRBD1	-	TRBV5-6	TRBJ1-1	TGTGCCAGCAGCTTGTTTGGACAGGCGCCAAGTGAAGCTTTCTTT	CASSLFGQAPSEAFF
TRBD1	-	TRBV5-1	TRBJ1-1	TGCGCCAGCAGTTATACCGGGACAGGGGGCAACACTGAAGCTTTCTTT	CASSYTGTGGNTEAFF
-	-	TRBV5-8	TRBJ1-6	TGTGCCAGCAGCCGGCGGGAATACTCACCCCTCCACTTT	CASSRREYSPLHF
-	-	TRBV7-9	TRBJ1-2	TGTGCCAGCAGCTTAGTCCCTCCCAGGGACGGTGGCTACACCTTC	CASSLVPPRDGGYTF
TRBD1	-	TRBV4-3	TRBJ1-5	TGCGCCAGCAGCCCACAGAGACAGGGGCCTGGGTTTGGCAATCAGCCCCAGCATTTT	CASSPQRQGPGFGNQPQHF
-	-	TRBV6-5	TRBJ1-1	TGTGCCAGCAAGTTTCAGGGATCGTCCACTGAAGCTTTCTTT	CASKFQGSSTEAFF
-	few	TRBV19	TRBJ1-3	TGTGCCACCACGCAGGTCCTCTCTGGAAACACCATATATTTT	CATTQVLSGNTIYF
-	-	TRBV7-2	TRBJ1-2	TGTGCCAGCAGCTCTTTACTTAACATCGTCTATGGCTACACCTTC	CASSSLLNIVYGYTF
TRBD2	few	TRBV28	TRBJ2-6	TGTGCCAGCGCCACCGGGAGGTGGATTGGGGCCAACGTCCTGACTTTC	CASATGRWIGANVLTF
TRBD1	-	TRBV7-3	TRBJ1-6	TGTGCCAGCAGCGTAGGGACAGGGAAAGGATCACCCCTCCACTTT	CASSVGTGKGSPLHF
-	-	TRBV7-9	TRBJ2-2	TGTGCCAGCAGCTTAGGTGTCGGGGAGCTGTTTTTT	CASSLGVGELFF